One sample yielded the 14 T cell receptor beta chains listed below, sequenced in a study of shared clonotypes between healthy human individuals. Some clones are missing from TCRdb's copy, which holds only in-frame ones; the method was immunoSEQ multiplex PCR. The repertoire holds approximately 2,200,000 clones, with 85% to 95% as singletons. CD45RO-negative cells were positively selected for CCR7, leaving out terminally differentiated effector memory CD45RA+ cells. What was sequenced was naive CD8+ T cells from PBMCs. These receptors were taken from a man aged 18 to 29 in good health. Some clones in this sample may be carry-over from other donors' samples.

V is TRBV23-1 and J is TRBJ1-1; TRBD1 might be the D (5 bases). TRBV23-1 is designated an ORF whose function remains uncertain. Between the trimmed V and J ends, which lost 6 bases and 0 bases, there was a span of 23 bases. The CDR3 runs to 18 residues. Here the CDR3 reads CASSKSWGGDRMNTEAFF. For the CDR3, the DNA is TGCGCCAGCAGCAAATCATGGGGCGGGGATCGGATGAACACTGAAGCTTTCTTT.

The chain couples TRBV28 to TRBJ1-5; 10 bases are a match to TRBD1. CDR1 MDHEN and CDR2 SYDVKM come from the germline V gene. This CDR3 spans 18 amino acids. V shed 6 bases, J shed 1 base, and the junction held 12 bases outside the gene matches. The CDR3 here is CASRRWTGGMGSNQPQHF. In nucleotides, the CDR3 is TGTGCCAGCAGAAGATGGACAGGGGGGATGGGAAGCAATCAGCCCCAGCATTTT.

The chain combines TRBV7-9 with TRBJ1-5; 8 nucleotides match TRBD1. This CDR3 spans 13 amino acids. Looked up from germline, CDR1 is SEHNR and CDR2 is FQNEAQ (reference sequence). V dropped 5 bases and J dropped 5; count of bases not matched to a gene: 2. The CDR3 DNA reads as TGTGCCAGCAGCCTGACAGGGGATCAGCCCCAGCATTTT. This sequence encodes CASSLTGDQPQHF.

The chain combines TRBV18 with TRBJ2-3, with TRBD1 matching over 8 bases. CDR1 is KGHSH and CDR2 is LQKENI in the germline V gene. V lost 6 bases and J lost 6; bases outside the gene matches: 11. This CDR3 region has 15 residues. The chain's CDR3 is CASSPWDRSLDTQYF. The DNA of the CDR3 is TGTGCCAGCTCGCCTTGGGACAGGTCCTTGGATACGCAGTATTTT.

This chain connects TRBV9 to TRBJ1-5, with D maybe TRBD1 (6 bases). Trimming left V 4 bases short and J 6 bases short, with 14 bases between. The CDR3 sequence is 14 residues long. Germline CDR1 SGDLS, CDR2 YYNGEE. The CDR3 bases are TGTGCCAGCAGCCGAGCGGGGGGCGTTCAGCCCCAGCATTTT. This gives the protein CASSRAGGVQPQHF.

The chain couples TRBV15 to TRBJ2-7; weak D call: TRBD2 (5 bases). From germline, CDR1 is LNHNV and CDR2 YYDKDF (reference sequence). The CDR3 is made up of 13 amino acids. Trimming removed 3 bases from V and 6 bases from J, with 12 bases in between. CDR3 coding DNA: TGTGCCACCAGCAGTCGGGATGGTCTCGAGCAGTACTTC. Translated, it gives CATSSRDGLEQYF.

The chain couples TRBV6-6 to TRBJ2-7, with 11 positions matching TRBD2. Germline CDR1 MNHNY, CDR2 SVGAGI (reference sequence). Trimming took 5 bases from V and 4 from J; bases not matched to a gene: 7. This CDR3 has 15 residues. This chain's CDR3 is CASSPTSGREYEQYF. CDR3 sequence (DNA): TGTGCCAGCAGTCCAACTAGCGGGAGAGAGTACGAGCAGTACTTC.

The chain uses TRBV9 and TRBJ2-7; maybe TRBD1 (6 bases). Germline CDR1 SGDLS, CDR2 YYNGEE. The CDR3 totals 14 residues. Trimming stripped 3 bases from V and 2 bases from J, with 12 bases between. CDR3 residues: CASSAGQFTYEQYF. The CDR3 nucleotides read TGTGCCAGCAGCGCAGGACAGTTTACCTACGAGCAGTACTTC. Drawing the rest from reference TRBV9 and TRBJ2-7, the complete variable domain is DSGVTQTPKHLITATGQRVTLRCSPRSGDLSVYWYQQSLDQGLQFLIQYYNGEERAKGNILERFSAQQFPDLHSELNLSSLELGDSALYFCASSAGQFTYEQYFGPGTRLTVT.

About this clone: The same CDR3 is also encoded by other DNA sequences in this sample. This sequence joins TRBV9 and TRBJ2-2; D gene ambiguous. Germline V gene sequence: CDR1 SGDLS, CDR2 YYNGEE. The CDR3 covers 13 residues. Trimming cost V 0 bases and J 6 bases, with 6 bases left between them. The CDR3 here is CASSVAGSGELFF. CDR3 in DNA: TGTGCCAGCAGCGTAGCTGGGTCCGGGGAGCTGTTTTTT.

The rearrangement joins TRBV2 to TRBJ2-2; tentative D call: TRBD1 (7 bases). The germline gives CDR1 SNHLY, CDR2 FYNNEI. There are 18 residues in the CDR3. The V and J ends lost 2 bases and 5 bases respectively, with 21 bases between them. The DNA for the CDR3 is TGTGCCAGCAGTGAATTTCGGCAGGGGGGAGGTTGGACCGGGGAGCTGTTTTTT. This sequence encodes CASSEFRQGGGWTGELFF.

The CDR3 sequence is CSVYSEDGEQYF. CDR3 in DNA: TGCAGCGTATATTCAGAGGACGGTGAGCAGTACTTC. The chain is built from TRBV29-1 and TRBJ2-5; the D is unclear. V dropped 6 bases and J dropped 11 bases, with 19 bases sitting between them. CDR3 length: 12 amino acids. Germline lookup yields CDR1 SQVTM and CDR2 ANQGSEA. The full variable domain, rest sourced from reference TRBV29-1 and TRBJ2-5, is SAVISQKPSRDICQRGTSLTIQCQVDSQVTMMFWYRQQPGQSLTLIATANQGSEATYESGFVIDKFPISRPNLTFSTLTVSNMSPEDSSIYLCSVYSEDGEQYFGPGTRLLVL.

The chain recombines TRBV27 with TRBJ1-6; no clear D. This CDR3 region has 15 residues. Germline CDR1 is MNHEY and CDR2 is SMNVEV (reference sequence). V was shortened by 0 bases and J by 7 bases, with 10 bases between the two germline ends. Here the CDR3 reads CASSLSPGWNSPLHF. The CDR3 DNA is TGTGCCAGCAGTTTATCGCCAGGCTGGAATTCACCCCTCCACTTT.

The J gene is TRBJ1-5, the V gene TRBV11-3, with D perhaps TRBD1 (5 bases). The CDR3 spans 14 residues. With 1 base removed from V and 5 bases from J, the gap between germline ends came to 9 bases. Germline CDR1 is SGHNT and CDR2 is YENEEA. CDR3: CASSLGRGDQPQHF. CDR3 sequence (DNA): TGTGCCAGCAGCTTAGGCCGGGGGGATCAGCCCCAGCATTTT.

The V gene is TRBV9, the J gene TRBJ2-1; D perhaps matches TRBD1 (8 bases). In germline, CDR1 is SGDLS, CDR2 YYNGEE. The V end lost 4 bases, the J end lost 6 bases, and 14 bases lay between the germline ends. CDR3 size: 14 residues. The CDR3 is CASSSGTGGNEQFF. The CDR3 DNA reads TGTGCCAGCAGCAGCGGGACAGGAGGCAATGAGCAGTTCTTC.